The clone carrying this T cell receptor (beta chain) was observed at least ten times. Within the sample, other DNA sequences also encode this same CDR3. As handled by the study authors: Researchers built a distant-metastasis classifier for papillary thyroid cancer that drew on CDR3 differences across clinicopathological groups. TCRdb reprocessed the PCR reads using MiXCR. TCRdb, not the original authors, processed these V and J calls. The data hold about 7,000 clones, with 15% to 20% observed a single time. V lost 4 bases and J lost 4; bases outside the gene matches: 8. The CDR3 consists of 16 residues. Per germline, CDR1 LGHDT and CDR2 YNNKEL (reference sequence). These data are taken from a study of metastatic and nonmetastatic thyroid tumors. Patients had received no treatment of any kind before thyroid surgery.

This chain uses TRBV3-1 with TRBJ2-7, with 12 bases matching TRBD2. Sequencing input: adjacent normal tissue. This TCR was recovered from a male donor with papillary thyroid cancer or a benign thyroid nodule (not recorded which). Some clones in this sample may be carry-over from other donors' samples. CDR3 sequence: CASSRRLAGVEYEQYF. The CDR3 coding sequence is TGTGCCAGCAGCCGGCGACTAGCGGGAGTGGAATACGAGCAGTACTTC.